The 32 T cell receptor beta chains given below trace back to one sample, sequenced in a study of response to subunit inactivated influenza vaccine. A single record per CDR3 protein comes from TCRdb applying MiXCR to the RT-PCR reads. The sample has more than 700,000 distinct CDR3 sequences, less than 25% seen once. The sequenced sample was PBMCs from blood, obtained around 5 days after vaccination. Receptors originate from a man in his fifties or sixties who received an inactivated influenza vaccine.

This clonotype was seen a few times. The DNA for the CDR3 is TGTGCCACCAGCAGAGATGGGCTAGCACTCGAGACCCAGTACTTC. It encodes CATSRDGLALETQYF. V usage is TRBV15 and J usage is TRBJ2-5, with D possibly being TRBD2 (5 bases). Between the trimmed V and J ends, which lost 0 bases and 5 bases, there was a span of 13 bases. The CDR3 has 15 amino acids. The V gene's germline CDR1 is LNHNV and CDR2 YYDKDF (reference sequence).

This rearrangement joins TRBV7-2 to TRBJ2-5; D not certain. The CDR3 extends over 15 amino acids. V was trimmed by 5 bases and J by 5 bases, leaving 18 bases between them. Germline CDR1 SGHTA, CDR2 FQGNSA. CDR3 sequence: CASSNNAWVRETQYF. CDR3 DNA: TGTGCCAGCAGCAATAATGCTTGGGTTAGGGAGACCCAGTACTTC.

In the case of this clonotype: A read error may produce the germline difference seen at one junction end. The chain uses TRBV20-1 and TRBJ1-4; D not certain. The length of the CDR3 is 15 residues. Germline CDR1 is DFQATT and CDR2 is SNEGSKA (reference sequence). The CDR3 protein is CSARHPGMADEKLFF. The CDR3 DNA reads TGCAGTGCTAGGCACCCGGGGATGGCGGATGAAAAACTGTTCTTT.

The chain joins TRBV20-1 to TRBJ2-3; no clear D. CDR3 length: 14 amino acids. Germline lookup yields CDR1 DFQATT and CDR2 SNEGSKA (reference sequence). Trimming left V 3 bases short and J 0 bases short, with 10 bases between. CDR3 loop: CSASTGDSTDTQYF. The CDR3 region has the DNA TGCAGTGCTAGTACCGGAGATAGCACAGATACGCAGTATTTT.

This clonotype was seen only a few times. V is TRBV4-3 and J is TRBJ2-5; D tentatively reads TRBD1 or TRBD2 (5 bases each). V was pared by 1 base and J by 1 base, with 16 bases between. Germline loops: CDR1 LGHNA, CDR2 YSLEER. This CDR3 is 17 amino acids long. Here the CDR3 reads CASSQGRGTGFQETQYF. CDR3 nucleotide sequence: TGCGCCAGCAGCCAAGGAAGAGGGACCGGATTCCAAGAGACCCAGTACTTC.

The V and J genes are TRBV7-3 and TRBJ2-7, with a tentative D call TRBD2 (6 bases). CDR1 SGHTA and CDR2 FQGTGA come from the germline V gene. The V end was cut by 1 base, the J end by 3 bases, with 10 bases between. The CDR3 consists of 14 residues. CDR3 DNA: TGTGCCAGCAGCTTAAGCGGGATGAACTACGAGCAGTACTTC. Amino acid sequence: CASSLSGMNYEQYF.

This clonotype was recorded at least ten times. The genes are TRBV5-1 and TRBJ1-1; weak D call: TRBD1 (6 bases). V lost 2 bases and J 4 bases, leaving 15 bases between the germline ends. Per the germline V gene, CDR1 is SGHRS and CDR2 is YFSETQ. The CDR3 totals 15 residues. In DNA, the CDR3 is TGCGCCAGCAGCTTCCAGACGGGGGCGAGCACTGAAGCTTTCTTT. Its translation: CASSFQTGASTEAFF. Based on the CDR3 plus reference TRBV5-1 and TRBJ1-1, the full variable domain is KAGVTQTPRYLIKTRGQQVTLSCSPISGHRSVSWYQQTPGQGLQFLFEYFSETQRNKGNFPGRFSGRQFSNSRSEMNVSTLELGDSALYLCASSFQTGASTEAFFGQGTRLTVV.

This clonotype was observed a handful of times. V gene TRBV20-1 combines with J gene TRBJ2-7; 11 bases map to TRBD2. J gave up 0 bases and V 2 bases, and 3 bases lay outside the gene matches. This CDR3 is built from 15 residues. The germline CDR1 and CDR2 sequences are DFQATT and SNEGSKA (reference sequence). DNA of the CDR3: TGCAGTGCTAGAACCGGGACTAGCGGCTCCTACGAGCAGTACTTC. Its translation: CSARTGTSGSYEQYF.

The chain is built from TRBV4-3 and TRBJ2-7; the D gene is possibly TRBD2 (6 bases). The germline V and J ends were trimmed by 1 base and 3 bases, with 13 bases remaining between them. The CDR3 consists of 15 residues. Germline values: CDR1 LGHNA, CDR2 YSLEER. CDR3 region: CASSQGQRADYEQYF. The CDR3 DNA reads TGCGCCAGCAGCCAAGGCCAGCGGGCAGACTACGAGCAGTACTTC.

This clonotype was observed a few times. The CDR3 sequence: CAISADNYGYTF. CDR3 DNA sequence: TGTGCCATCAGTGCGGATAACTATGGCTACACCTTC. The chain is built from TRBV10-3 and TRBJ1-2, with no clear D. This CDR3 has 12 residues. The germline V and J ends were trimmed by 4 bases and 1 base, with 4 bases remaining between them. Looked up from germline, CDR1 is ENHRY and CDR2 is SYGVKD.

Only a few counts were recorded for this clonotype. The rearrangement joins TRBV19 to TRBJ1-5; D is uncertain. This CDR3 has 13 residues. V was pared by 1 base and J by 1 base, with 2 bases between. Germline CDR1 reads LNHDA; CDR2 reads SQIVND (reference sequence). The CDR3 region has the DNA TGTGCCAGTAGTATAGCCAGCAATCAGCCCCAGCATTTT. Residues: CASSIASNQPQHF.

This clonotype was detected a few times. DNA for the CDR3: TGTGCCAGCAGCTCCCCCCAAACAGGGAAGTCCTATGGCTACACCTTC. It is translated as CASSSPQTGKSYGYTF. This sequence joins TRBV7-2 and TRBJ1-2; TRBD1 is a possible D gene (6 bases). This CDR3 is built from 16 residues. V was trimmed by 4 bases and J by 4 bases, leaving 19 bases between them. The germline CDR1 and CDR2 sequences are SGHTA and FQGNSA. Complete variable domain (other parts from reference TRBV7-2 and TRBJ1-2): GAGVSQSPSNKVTEKGKDVELRCDPISGHTALYWYRQSLGQGLEFLIYFQGNSAPDKSGLPSDRFSAERTGGSVSTLTIQRTQQEDSAVYLCASSSPQTGKSYGYTFGSGTRLTVV.

This chain connects TRBV4-3 to TRBJ2-7, with D possibly TRBD1 on 5 matching bases. Trimming removed 0 bases from V and 3 bases from J, with 12 bases in between. CDR1 and CDR2 from the germline V gene are LGHNA and YSLEER. The CDR3 contains 15 residues. The CDR3 here is CASSQDYQGNYEQYF. CDR3 sequence (DNA): TGCGCCAGCAGCCAAGATTATCAGGGCAACTACGAGCAGTACTTC.

This clonotype was detected a few times. This chain joins TRBV20-1 and TRBJ2-7; the match to TRBD2 covers 8 bases. Trimming cost V 3 bases and J 3 bases; bases outside gene matches: 4. The CDR3 sequence is 13 residues long. Germline lookup yields CDR1 DFQATT and CDR2 SNEGSKA (reference sequence). Here the CDR3 reads CSASGRAIYEQYF. The CDR3 DNA sequence: TGCAGTGCTAGCGGGAGGGCCATCTACGAGCAGTACTTC.

This clonotype was seen ten or more times. The V gene is TRBV29-1, the J gene TRBJ2-7, with D tentatively TRBD1 or TRBD2 (6 bases each). This CDR3 has 13 amino acids. Germline-derived CDR1 and CDR2 are SQVTM and ANQGSEA. V lost 6 bases, J lost 1 base, and 13 bases lay in between. In DNA form, the CDR3 reads TGCAGCGTGAGGGGGGCGGATTCCTACGAGCAGTACTTC. It translates to CSVRGADSYEQYF.

As DNA, the CDR3 is TGTGCCAGCAGCCAGTCATCCCTCTACGAGCAGTACTTC. This gives the protein CASSQSSLYEQYF. The chain employs TRBV3-1 and TRBJ2-7, with no clear D. CDR1 LGHDT and CDR2 YNNKEL come from the germline V gene (reference sequence). Trimming pared 3 bases from V and 3 bases from J, leaving 9 bases between. This CDR3 region has 13 residues.

This clonotype occurred a few times. The rearrangement links TRBV20-1 to TRBJ2-5; TRBD2 matches at 14 bases. Germline values: CDR1 DFQATT, CDR2 SNEGSKA (reference sequence). The CDR3 sequence is 16 residues long. The V gene end was trimmed by 6 bases and the J gene end by 4 bases; junction bases not matched to a gene: 10. The CDR3 here is CSASGTSGSLRETQYF. In DNA, the CDR3 is TGCAGTGCGTCCGGGACTAGCGGGAGCCTAAGAGAGACCCAGTACTTC.

V usage is TRBV3-1 and J usage is TRBJ2-7; D remains ambiguous. Trimming took off 4 bases at V and 3 bases at J, with 13 bases between the two ends. This CDR3 is built from 14 residues. Germline CDR1 and CDR2: LGHDT and YNNKEL (reference sequence). CDR3 nucleotides: TGTGCCAGCAGCCTCCGCCGCACGCTCTACGAGCAGTACTTC. As protein: CASSLRRTLYEQYF.

This chain connects TRBV12-3 or TRBV12-4 to TRBJ2-1, with 8 bases lining up with TRBD1. The trim removed 7 bases at V and 1 base at J, leaving 6 bases unmatched. This CDR3 spans 15 amino acids. This chain's CDR3 is CASTIQGASYNEQFF. CDR3 DNA: TGTGCCAGCACTATTCAGGGGGCGTCCTACAATGAGCAGTTCTTC.

This clonotype was seen a handful of times. The chain employs TRBV7-9 and TRBJ2-3; 11 bases align to TRBD2. The germline CDR1 and CDR2 sequences are SEHNR and FQNEAQ (reference sequence). The V gene end was trimmed by 1 base and the J gene end by 6 bases; junction bases not matched to a gene: 6. The CDR3 has 16 residues. CDR3 sequence reads: CASSLESSGRRDTQYF. CDR3 bases: TGTGCCAGCAGCTTAGAGTCTAGCGGGAGGAGGGATACGCAGTATTTT.

This rearrangement joins TRBV11-2 to TRBJ2-7; TRBD1 is a possible D gene (5 bases). Trimming left V 5 bases short and J 3 bases short, with 14 bases between. The CDR3 length is 14 residues. CDR1 SGHAT and CDR2 FQNNGV come from the germline V gene. The CDR3 bases are TGTGCCAGCAGCACGGCCAGGGTGAGCTACGAGCAGTACTTC. This sequence encodes CASSTARVSYEQYF.

In its sample, this clonotype was seen a few times. The chain employs TRBV6-5 and TRBJ2-7, with a weak D call TRBD2 (6 bases). This CDR3 region has 14 residues. Deletions cut 3 bases from V and 2 bases from J, with 11 bases between. Per the germline V gene, CDR1 is MNHEY and CDR2 is SVGAGI. CDR3: CASSYVADTYEQYF. CDR3 in DNA: TGTGCCAGCAGTTATGTAGCGGATACCTACGAGCAGTACTTC.

Only a few counts were recorded for this clonotype. The V gene is TRBV29-1, the J gene TRBJ2-1; D not resolved. The germline gives CDR1 SQVTM, CDR2 ANQGSEA. This CDR3 has 10 amino acids. Trimming removed 7 bases from V and 7 bases from J, with 8 bases in between. Written as DNA, the CDR3 is TGCAGCGCTCGGATGAATGAGCAGTTCTTC. It encodes CSARMNEQFF.

In its sample, this clonotype was seen a few times. This chain connects TRBV20-1 to TRBJ2-1; 10 bases match TRBD2. Germline V lookup: CDR1 DFQATT, CDR2 SNEGSKA (reference sequence). The CDR3 length is 14 residues. After removal of 3 bases from V and 7 bases from J, the junction contained 6 bases not matched to a gene. CDR3 nucleotides: TGCAGTGCTAGTTTCCGAGCGGGAGGGAATGAGCAGTTCTTC. This encodes CSASFRAGGNEQFF.

The V call is TRBV10-1, the J call TRBJ2-1, with TRBD2 matching over 9 bases. Trimming removed 6 bases from V and 6 bases from J; junction bases left unmatched: 6. Germline CDR1 is WNHNN and CDR2 is SYGVQD (reference sequence). The CDR3 contains 14 residues. The CDR3: CASRPGLAGNEQFF. The CDR3 DNA sequence: TGCGCCAGCAGGCCGGGACTAGCAGGCAATGAGCAGTTCTTC.

Worth noting for this clonotype: Its ends do not fully match the called genes, so a read error is possible. The chain is built from TRBV5-1 and TRBJ2-2; TRBD2 aligns across 13 bases. The CDR3 consists of 15 residues. In germline, CDR1 is SGHRS, CDR2 YFSETQ. This CDR3 reads CVSKRTSGSDGELFF. CDR3 coding DNA: TGCGTCAGCAAGCGGACTAGCGGGAGTGACGGGGAGCTGTTTTTT.

The sample holds a few counts of this clonotype. The chain employs TRBV15 and TRBJ2-5; the match to TRBD1 covers 7 bases. Losses at the gene ends were 1 base for V and 1 base for J; bases not matched to a gene: 0. Germline V gene data show CDR1 as LNHNV and CDR2 as YYDKDF (reference sequence). This CDR3 comprises 14 residues. The CDR3 DNA sequence: TGTGCCACCAGCAGAGGGGACAGCCAAGAGACCCAGTACTTC. It codes for CATSRGDSQETQYF.

In its sample, this clonotype was seen a few times. The genes are TRBV6-6 and TRBJ1-4; D not resolved. Germline CDR1 and CDR2: MNHNY and SVGAGI (reference sequence). V lost 0 bases and J lost 14, with 10 bases in between. The CDR3 has 12 amino acids. The CDR3 region has the DNA TGTGCCAGCAGTTACTCCCCCGGGTCGCTGTTTTTT. This gives the protein CASSYSPGSLFF.

This sequence joins TRBV12-3 or TRBV12-4 and TRBJ2-7, with a tentative D call TRBD1 (5 bases). Trimming stripped 2 bases from V and 5 bases from J, with 10 bases between. This CDR3 region has 13 residues. The CDR3 nucleotides read TGTGCCAGCAGTTTAAGGCAGGGCAACGAGCAGTACTTC. Translating gives CASSLRQGNEQYF.

The chain uses TRBV20-1 and TRBJ2-3; 14 bases line up with TRBD2. CDR3 length: 17 residues. The junction had 5 bases not matched to a gene; V was cut back by 1 base and J by 2 bases. Germline V CDR1 and CDR2: DFQATT, SNEGSKA (reference sequence). CDR3 amino acids: CSARALGLAGVTDTQYF. The CDR3 DNA reads TGCAGTGCTAGAGCTTTGGGACTAGCGGGGGTCACAGATACGCAGTATTTT.

This chain connects TRBV7-9 to TRBJ2-5, with D maybe TRBD1 (6 bases). The V and J ends lost 1 base and 2 bases respectively, with 11 bases between them. The length of the CDR3 is 15 residues. From germline, CDR1 is SEHNR and CDR2 FQNEAQ (reference sequence). The CDR3 nucleotides read TGTGCCAGCAGCTTAGTACAGGGTATTCAAGAGACCCAGTACTTC. Protein: CASSLVQGIQETQYF.

This clonotype was seen a handful of times. The chain joins TRBV15 to TRBJ1-2; tentative D call: TRBD1 (5 bases). The germline gives CDR1 LNHNV, CDR2 YYDKDF (reference sequence). The CDR3 has 13 amino acids. The ends were cut back, 0 bases at V and 8 bases at J, with 10 bases in the middle. CDR3 sequence: CATSRDDGGGYTF. The CDR3 nucleotides read TGTGCCACCAGCAGAGATGATGGGGGAGGCTACACCTTC.